This TCR beta chain was observed in a study of T-cell reconstitution after alpha-beta-depleted transplantation in children. Study-level results: After one year, T-cell counts and TCRbeta diversity mostly came from new T cells. After transplant, high TCRbeta diversity at day 60 in some patients arose from surviving recipient T cells and thymic progenitors. Reportedly, roughly two months post-transplant, alpha-beta T cells arose from several hundred expanded graft clones.

Trimming removed 6 bases from V and 5 bases from J, with 17 bases in between. Germline CDR1 reads MDHEN; CDR2 reads SYDVKM. This CDR3 region has 14 residues. Remarks on this clonotype: What it recognizes is unknown.

Using unique molecular identifiers, the investigators prepared the TCRbeta library. Via MiXCR, TCRdb re-called the PCR reads, giving one row per CDR3 protein. The table records around 500,000 distinct CDR3 sequences, about 23% of them present only once. Sample: PBMCs, mostly from graft donor cells, taken 360 days after TCRalphabeta/CD19-depleted stem cell transplant. The J gene is TRBJ2-7, the V gene TRBV28; a possible D gene is TRBD2 (6 bases). The clonotype originates from a boy in the first two years of life who had a stem cell transplant for acute myeloid leukemia, so the T cells may come from the graft donor. CDR3 region: CASSLGGGSHEQYV. CDR3 in DNA: TGTGCCAGCAGCCTGGGAGGAGGGTCCCACGAGCAGTACGTC.